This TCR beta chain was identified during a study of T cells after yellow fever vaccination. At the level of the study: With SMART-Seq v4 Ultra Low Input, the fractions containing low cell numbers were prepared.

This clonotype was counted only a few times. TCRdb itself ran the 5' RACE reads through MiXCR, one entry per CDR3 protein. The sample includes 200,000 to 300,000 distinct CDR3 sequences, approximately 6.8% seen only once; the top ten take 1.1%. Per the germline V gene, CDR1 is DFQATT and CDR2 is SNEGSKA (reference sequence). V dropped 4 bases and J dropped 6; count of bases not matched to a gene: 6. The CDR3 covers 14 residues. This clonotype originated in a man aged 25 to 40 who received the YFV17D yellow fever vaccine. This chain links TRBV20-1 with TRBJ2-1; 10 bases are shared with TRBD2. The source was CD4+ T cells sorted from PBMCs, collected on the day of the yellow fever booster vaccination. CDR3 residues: CSANELAGINEQFF. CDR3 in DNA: TGCAGTGCTAATGAACTAGCGGGGATCAATGAGCAGTTCTTC.